This note documents a single T cell receptor beta chain sequence. This sample is drawn from a study of technical replicates of blood from a handful of donors. V shed 0 bases and J shed 1 base, with 11 bases lying between them. The germline V gene has CDR1 GTSNPN and CDR2 SVGIG (reference sequence). CDR3 length equals 15 residues. Libraries were prepared by immunoSEQ multiplex PCR; TCRdb keeps only in-frame clonotypes and omits some of them. The profile shows 70,000 or so clones, approximately 90% of them singletons. The specimen sequenced was T cells isolated from PBMCs. V gene TRBV30 combines with J gene TRBJ2-3; D gene uncertain. This TCR derives from a human donor in good health. The CDR3 DNA is TGTGCCTGGAGTGTCAGGTTTCTGGGCACAGATACGCAGTATTTT. Translation: CAWSVRFLGTDTQYF.